A single sample gave rise to the 10 T cell receptor beta chains below, sequenced in a study of T cells after posttransplantation cyclophosphamide. The method was immunoSEQ multiplex PCR; TCRdb's version includes in-frame clones alone and lacks a portion of them. The profile covers tens of thousands of clones, none occurring a single time. The specimen was PBMCs. Receptors originate from a man aged 45 to 65 in good health, CMV-negative, and a related stem cell transplant donor.

This clone was recorded at least ten times. This chain links TRBV6-6 with TRBJ2-3; 15 positions agree with TRBD2. From germline, CDR1 is MNHNY and CDR2 SVGAGI (reference sequence). CDR3 size: 15 residues. V lost 6 bases, J lost 6 bases, and 4 bases stayed unmatched. The CDR3 sequence is CASRGTSGGLDTQYF. In DNA, the CDR3 is TGTGCCAGCAGGGGGACTAGCGGGGGGCTGGATACGCAGTATTTT.

This clone appeared many times. The chain links TRBV9 to TRBJ2-7, with a weak D call TRBD2 (6 bases). Per the germline V gene, CDR1 is SGDLS and CDR2 is YYNGEE. The CDR3 runs 13 residues. Trimming pared 3 bases from V and 1 base from J, leaving 8 bases between. CDR3 residues: CASSARGSYEQYF. CDR3 nucleotide sequence: TGTGCCAGCAGCGCTCGGGGGTCCTACGAGCAGTACTTC.

In its sample, this clone was seen many times. J is TRBJ2-1 and V is TRBV7-9; 8 bases match TRBD2. V lost 5 bases and J lost 3; bases outside the gene matches: 9. The CDR3 totals 16 residues. The V gene's germline CDR1 is SEHNR and CDR2 FQNEAQ (reference sequence). As DNA, the CDR3 is TGTGCCAGCAGCCCTCCGGCGGGGGGTCACTACAATGAGCAGTTCTTC. Its translation: CASSPPAGGHYNEQFF.

The chain is built from TRBV5-6 and TRBJ2-5; 7 nucleotides agree with TRBD1. The end of the DNA aligns better with TRBJ2-7, so the J call may be wrong. This CDR3 is built from 17 residues. The germline V gene has CDR1 SGHDT and CDR2 YYEEEE. CDR3 sequence: CASSLWTGTSPSYEQYF. For the CDR3, the DNA is TGTGCCAGCAGCTTGTGGACAGGCACTTCCCCCTCCTACGAGCAGTACTTC.

This clone was recorded at least ten times. This chain links TRBV6-1 with TRBJ2-1, with 7 bases aligning to TRBD1. There are 13 residues in the CDR3. The germline gives CDR1 MNHNS, CDR2 SASEGT. V was clipped by 5 bases and J by 6 bases; unmatched bases: 4. For the CDR3, the DNA is TGTGCCAGCAGTAGGGGACAGTTCAATGAGCAGTTCTTC. It codes for CASSRGQFNEQFF.

This clone was picked up many times. A junction end diverges from the germline sequence, so it may reflect a read error. V is TRBV7-7 and J is TRBJ2-5; D possibly corresponds to TRBD1 (5 bases). The CDR3 is made up of 13 amino acids. From germline, CDR1 is SSHAT and CDR2 FNYEAQ (reference sequence). The CDR3 nucleotides read TGTGCTAGCAGCTCGAGACAGAGACAGACCCAGTACTTC. Translating gives CASSSRQRQTQYF.

There are many counts of this clone. V and J are TRBV2 and TRBJ2-7, with TRBD2 identical over 8 bases. CDR1 and CDR2 from the germline V gene are SNHLY and FYNNEI. V gave up 6 bases and J gave up 4 bases; unmatched junction bases: 2. CDR3 length: 12 residues. CDR3 in DNA: TGTGCCAGCAGCGGGACTAGTTACGAGCAGTACTTC. This gives the protein CASSGTSYEQYF.

Many counts were recorded for this clone. The chain couples TRBV5-4 to TRBJ2-2; 8 bases map to TRBD2. Germline-derived CDR1 and CDR2 are SGHNT and YYREEE (reference sequence). The junction had 12 bases not matched to a gene; V was cut back by 0 bases and J by 5 bases. CDR3 size: 18 residues. As DNA, the CDR3 is TGTGCCAGCAGCTTGGAAATCTGGGGGACTAGTAAGACCGGGGAGCTGTTTTTT. Translating it yields CASSLEIWGTSKTGELFF.

The CDR3 DNA follows: TGCGCCAGCAGCAAGGGACTAGCGGAGGGAGATACGCAGTATTTT. This encodes CASSKGLAEGDTQYF. The chain employs TRBV5-1 and TRBJ2-3; 11 positions match TRBD2. J lost 5 bases, V lost 4 bases, and 6 bases had no gene match. Germline V CDR1 and CDR2: SGHRS, YFSETQ. The length of the CDR3 is 15 residues.

This clone was seen at least ten times. The V call is TRBV5-1, the J call TRBJ1-2; no reliable D call. The CDR3 contains 12 residues. Germline V gene sequence: CDR1 SGHRS, CDR2 YFSETQ. V shed 0 bases and J shed 7 bases, with 7 bases lying between them. The CDR3 region is CASSLDSSGYTF. The DNA of the CDR3 is TGCGCCAGCAGCTTGGACAGTTCTGGCTACACCTTC.